The 21 T cell receptor beta chains below come from one sample, sequenced in a study of T-cell memory formation after mild COVID-19. Each CDR3 protein gets one entry after TCRdb re-called the 5' RACE reads with MiXCR. The table lists 290,000 or so distinct CDR3 sequences, approximately 19% of them singletons. Sequenced sample: PBMCs or a T cell subset sorted from them (not recorded which). The origin of the receptors is a man younger than 30 who had mild COVID-19 (a few samples of this study predate the infection). Cell type and time point are not known.

To note about this clonotype: One end of the junction varies from germline; a read error may be responsible. CDR3 in DNA: TGTGCCCGCAGCTTTCAGGGCCCCTACTACGAGCAGTACTTC. It translates to CARSFQGPYYEQYF. The chain is built from TRBV13 and TRBJ2-7; maybe TRBD1 (5 bases). The CDR3 is made up of 14 amino acids. Germline V gene lookup returns CDR1 PRHDT and CDR2 FYEKMQ (reference sequence).

The chain links TRBV27 to TRBJ1-1; D is undetermined. Trimming shortened V by 1 base and J by 0 bases, and 3 bases separated the two germline ends. The length of the CDR3 is 13 residues. CDR1 and CDR2 from the germline V gene are MNHEY and SMNVEV (reference sequence). CDR3 nucleotide sequence: TGTGCCAGCAGTTTATTTGTGAACACTGAAGCTTTCTTT. Translating gives CASSLFVNTEAFF.

The chain joins TRBV5-4 to TRBJ1-1; no firm D call. This CDR3 region has 17 residues. The germline gives CDR1 SGHNT, CDR2 YYREEE (reference sequence). Trimming removed 4 bases from V and 0 bases from J, with 19 bases in between. The CDR3 sequence: CASSTGVGSGLNTEAFF. The CDR3 DNA is TGTGCCAGCAGCACCGGAGTGGGCAGCGGGCTGAACACTGAAGCTTTCTTT.

In its sample, this clonotype was seen a few times. The chain carries TRBV24-1 and TRBJ2-1; 7 nucleotides align to TRBD1. CDR3 length: 13 amino acids. Germline loops: CDR1 KGHDR, CDR2 SFDVKD. The V segment lost 1 base and the J segment 10 bases; nucleotides outside the gene matches: 3. The CDR3 sequence is CATSDFRGGEQFF. The DNA of the CDR3 is TGTGCCACCAGTGATTTCAGAGGGGGCGAGCAGTTCTTC.

Turning to this clonotype: A clone one base away is much larger, so this may be a read error. The rearrangement joins TRBV7-2 to TRBJ2-5; possible D gene TRBD2, 5 bases. The CDR3 totals 14 residues. From germline, CDR1 is SGHTA and CDR2 FQGNSA. CDR3 nucleotides: TGTGCCAGCAGCTTAGTAACGGGAAAAGAGACCAAGTACTTC. Translation: CASSLVTGKETKYF.

CDR3 sequence reads: CASSLGQYSYEQYV. The CDR3 DNA is TGTGCCAGCAGCTTGGGACAGTACTCCTACGAGCAGTACGTC. The chain uses TRBV5-5 and TRBJ2-7; a possible D gene is TRBD1 (5 bases). Germline V gives CDR1 SGHKS, CDR2 YYEKEE (reference sequence). Trimming took off 0 bases at V and 0 bases at J, with 7 bases between the two ends. CDR3 length: 14 residues.

This clonotype has at least ten counts. This chain uses TRBV4-3 with TRBJ2-2; D uncertain. This CDR3 is 16 amino acids long. V was shortened by 0 bases and J by 1 base, with 9 bases between the two germline ends. Looked up from germline, CDR1 is LGHNA and CDR2 is YSLEER. The CDR3: CASSQDRSENTGELFF. CDR3 DNA sequence: TGCGCCAGCAGCCAAGATAGGAGCGAGAACACCGGGGAGCTGTTTTTT.

The sample holds a few counts of this clonotype. V is TRBV7-2 and J is TRBJ2-3; 7 bases align to TRBD2. The V segment lost 5 bases and the J segment 5 bases; nucleotides outside the gene matches: 7. Per germline, CDR1 SGHTA and CDR2 FQGNSA. CDR3 length: 14 residues. CDR3 DNA sequence: TGTGCCAGCAGCCCTAGTTGGGGGGGAGATACGCAGTATTTT. This translates into CASSPSWGGDTQYF.

The chain couples TRBV6-2 or TRBV6-3 to TRBJ1-1; possibly TRBD1 for D (6 bases). This CDR3 contains 15 residues. Deletions cut 7 bases from V and 0 bases from J, with 15 bases between. Germline V CDR1 and CDR2: MNHEY, SVGEGT. CDR3 DNA: TGTGCCAGCACAAAAGGGGGGGGCCTGAACACTGAAGCTTTCTTT. Encoded protein: CASTKGGGLNTEAFF.

This clonotype has at least ten counts. The chain has TRBV5-1 and TRBJ2-5, with 10 positions matching TRBD2. From germline, CDR1 is SGHRS and CDR2 YFSETQ. J lost 6 bases, V lost 0 bases, and 8 bases had no gene match. The CDR3 is made up of 16 amino acids. The CDR3 spells CASSLDASGGWKTQYF. CDR3 DNA sequence: TGCGCCAGCAGCTTGGATGCTAGCGGGGGCTGGAAGACCCAGTACTTC. The full variable domain, its missing parts supplied by reference TRBV5-1 and TRBJ2-5, is KAGVTQTPRYLIKTRGQQVTLSCSPISGHRSVSWYQQTPGQGLQFLFEYFSETQRNKGNFPGRFSGRQFSNSRSEMNVSTLELGDSALYLCASSLDASGGWKTQYFGPGTRLLVL.

This rearrangement joins TRBV4-3 to TRBJ2-3; 13 bases map to TRBD2. This CDR3 has 15 amino acids. Per germline, CDR1 LGHNA and CDR2 YSLEER. V was pared by 4 bases and J by 4 bases, with 2 bases of the junction left unmatched. In DNA form, the CDR3 reads TGCGCCAGCAGCCGAGGACTAGCGGGGGCAGATACGCAGTATTTT. Amino acids: CASSRGLAGADTQYF.

This chain uses TRBV14 with TRBJ2-5; 9 nucleotides match TRBD1. Losses at the gene ends were 2 bases for V and 5 bases for J; bases not matched to a gene: 6. From germline, CDR1 is SGHDN and CDR2 FVKESK. The CDR3 loop spans 15 amino acids. DNA of the CDR3: TGTGCCAGCAGCCAATACAGGGGGCGAAGTGAGACCCAGTACTTC. Translating it yields CASSQYRGRSETQYF.

The rearrangement links TRBV28 to TRBJ2-1; 7 bases line up with TRBD2. Germline CDR1 and CDR2: MDHEN and SYDVKM. The V and J ends lost 2 bases and 4 bases, in that order; junction bases with no gene match: 5. CDR3 size: 15 residues. CDR3 amino acids: CASSLGGVHYNEQFF. For the CDR3, the DNA is TGTGCCAGCAGTTTAGGGGGGGTTCATTACAATGAGCAGTTCTTC.

This clonotype has only a few counts. The chain uses TRBV19 and TRBJ1-5, with no clear D. This CDR3 comprises 17 residues. Trimming cost V 3 bases and J 0 bases, with 15 bases left between them. CDR1 and CDR2 from the germline V gene are LNHDA and SQIVND (reference sequence). CDR3 DNA sequence: TGTGCCAGTAGTATCGGACTCCGGGATTATAGCAATCAGCCCCAGCATTTT. Its protein product is CASSIGLRDYSNQPQHF.

The J gene is TRBJ1-1, the V gene TRBV14; TRBD1 aligns across 7 bases. The CDR3 spans 13 residues. The ends lost 1 base at V and 8 bases at J; junction bases unmatched: 4. Germline CDR1 reads SGHDN; CDR2 reads FVKESK. CDR3 DNA sequence: TGTGCCAGCAGCCAAGGATGGGGACAGGAAGCTTTCTTT. Translation gives CASSQGWGQEAFF.

This clonotype was found a few times. The chain combines TRBV11-2 with TRBJ1-2, with a possible D match to TRBD1 (6 bases). The CDR3 consists of 14 residues. The V gene lost 5 bases and the J gene lost 1 base, with 11 bases spanning the gap. Germline assignment: CDR1 SGHAT and CDR2 FQNNGV. The CDR3 sequence is CASSPTGVNYGYTF. In DNA form, the CDR3 reads TGTGCCAGCAGCCCGACAGGCGTTAACTATGGCTACACCTTC.

The chain recombines TRBV6-5 with TRBJ2-7, with a weak D call TRBD1 (6 bases). The CDR3 totals 15 residues. V lost 2 bases, J lost 3 bases, and 14 bases lay in between. Germline CDR1 and CDR2: MNHEY and SVGAGI. CDR3 in amino acids: CASSYDLGTIYEQYF. The CDR3 DNA sequence: TGTGCCAGCAGTTACGATTTGGGGACAATCTACGAGCAGTACTTC.

This chain connects TRBV5-1 to TRBJ2-2; D uncertain. The CDR3 has 16 amino acids. The V end lost 0 bases, the J end lost 2 bases, and 11 bases lay between the germline ends. CDR1 SGHRS and CDR2 YFSETQ come from the germline V gene. The CDR3: CASSLDVRRNTGELFF. The CDR3 coding sequence is TGCGCCAGCAGCTTGGACGTCCGTCGTAACACCGGGGAGCTGTTTTTT.

This rearrangement joins TRBV5-1 to TRBJ2-3; TRBD2 aligns across 8 bases. Germline V gives CDR1 SGHRS, CDR2 YFSETQ. V gave up 6 bases and J gave up 5 bases; unmatched junction bases: 8. CDR3 length: 14 residues. The CDR3 protein is CASNDQRGLDTQYF. CDR3 nucleotides: TGCGCCAGCAACGACCAGCGGGGGCTAGATACGCAGTATTTT.

Written as DNA, the CDR3 is TGTGCCAGCAGTTCCTCGGGACGGCTCTACGAGCAGTACTTC. This gives the protein CASSSSGRLYEQYF. The chain couples TRBV6-6 to TRBJ2-7; D may be TRBD1 or TRBD2 (5 bases each). V was clipped by 4 bases and J by 3 bases, with 13 bases between them. The CDR3 contains 14 residues. CDR1 and CDR2 (germline): MNHNY, SVGAGI (reference sequence).

This clonotype has ten or more counts. V usage is TRBV12-3 or TRBV12-4 and J usage is TRBJ1-1; no clear D gene. V was shortened by 3 bases and J by 0 bases, with 8 bases between the two germline ends. The CDR3 sequence is 14 residues long. The DNA for the CDR3 is TGTGCCAGCAGTTTTCGCCGGCTGAACACTGAAGCTTTCTTT. Its translation: CASSFRRLNTEAFF.